This record covers a single T cell receptor beta chain. The antigen it binds to is not known. Base qualities are not at hand, and no much larger clone is one base apart. Sorted unstimulated T cells, along with proliferating T cells recovered from mixed lymphocyte reactions, underwent TCRbeta CDR3 sequencing. Fresh whole blood from approximately 11 HLA-typed healthy donors served as the source for isolating PBMCs. To map where alloreactive clones came from, unstimulated CD4+ non-regulatory T cells were FACS-sorted. Libraries were built with the immunoSEQ multiplex PCR assay. About 10^5 TCR templates per sample were assayed by the deep sequencing platform. Genomic DNA extracted from sorted T cells was used for TCRbeta CDR3 sequencing. The paper's data handling went like this. The R programming language was used for the clonal analysis of the TCRbeta CDR3 data. Unstimulated samples were compared with post-reaction CFSE-low samples to define alloreactive CD4+ and CD8+ clones. Regulatory or non-regulatory origin of alloreactive CD4+ clones was assigned by matching sequences to the sorted unstimulated Treg and non-Treg repertoires. This is the immuneACCESS table as TCRdb keeps it, with only in-frame sequences that have V and J called. A part of the clones is gone; compared with another copy, unresolved V genes explain less than half, and the rest is unexplained. The D gene and trimming were derived from the DNA, and the V and J assignments and clone size from that table. A total of approximately 100,000 clones appear in this sample, about 94% of them only once. The ten largest clonotypes hold around 0.15% of the sample.

CDR1 and CDR2 are read off the germline V gene as SNHLY and FYNNEI. The V end loses 1 base and the J end loses 5 bases, and a stretch of 6 bases separates them. From its cysteine to its phenylalanine, the CDR3 spans 13 amino acids. Here the CDR3 DNA is all that survives: 39 bases in frame from base 1. This sample was taken from a study of siplizumab effects on memory and regulatory T cells (dated by TCRdb to about 2019). Background for the entire study: The effect of the anti-CD2 antibody siplizumab on alloreactive T-cell subsets was examined in allogeneic mixed lymphocyte reactions constructed from human PBMCs. The research as a whole found: Whether proliferating Tregs from siplizumab cultures were suppressive was not functionally confirmed. Roughly 75-97% of proliferating CD4+ or CD8+ clones could not be assigned a naive or memory phenotype. The cumulative frequency of alloreactive sequences that could be traced back to unstimulated CD4+ memory T cells was significantly reduced by siplizumab. Unstimulated naive T cells appeared to be more diverse than memory T cells, and naive cells seemed to make a substantial contribution to the alloresponse. Among mappable alloreactive CD4+ clones, the Treg-derived fraction averaged approximately 66% with siplizumab versus roughly 29% in control reactions. Because sequences at frequencies below about 10^-5 were poorly captured, only a minor fraction of alloreactive clones could be mapped back to unstimulated subsets.

The chain joins TRBV2 to TRBJ1-5, with the D gene too uncertain to name. Sequencing was performed on non-Treg CD4+ T cells sorted from blood. The cell subset or site label for this specimen denotes: FACS-sorted unstimulated CD4+ non-regulatory T cells. This TCR was sampled from a human donor in good health. The bases read TGTGCCAGCAGTGAAGAAGTGGATCAGCCCCAGCATTTT. Its coded protein is CASSEEVDQPQHF.